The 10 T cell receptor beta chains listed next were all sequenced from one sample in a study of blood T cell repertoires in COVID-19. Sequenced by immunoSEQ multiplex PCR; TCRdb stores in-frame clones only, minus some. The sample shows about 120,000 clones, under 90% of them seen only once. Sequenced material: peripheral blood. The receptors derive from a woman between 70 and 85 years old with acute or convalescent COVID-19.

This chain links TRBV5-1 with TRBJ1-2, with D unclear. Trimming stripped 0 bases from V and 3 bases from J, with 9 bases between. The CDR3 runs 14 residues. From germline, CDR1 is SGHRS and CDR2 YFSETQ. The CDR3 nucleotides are TGCGCCAGCAGCTTGGCCACATCTGACTATGGCTACACCTTC. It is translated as CASSLATSDYGYTF.

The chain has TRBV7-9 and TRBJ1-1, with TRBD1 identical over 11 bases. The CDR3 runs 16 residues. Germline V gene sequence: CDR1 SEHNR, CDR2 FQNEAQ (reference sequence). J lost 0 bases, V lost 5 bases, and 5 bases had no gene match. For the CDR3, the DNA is TGTGCCAGCAGCCGCGGACAGGGGGCTGTGAACACTGAAGCTTTCTTT. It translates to CASSRGQGAVNTEAFF.

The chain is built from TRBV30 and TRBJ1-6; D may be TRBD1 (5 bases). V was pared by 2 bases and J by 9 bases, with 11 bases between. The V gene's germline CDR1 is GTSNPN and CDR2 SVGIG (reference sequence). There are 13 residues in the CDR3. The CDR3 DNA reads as TGTGCCTGGAGTCCCGGGACTGGTTCACCCCTCCACTTT. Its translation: CAWSPGTGSPLHF. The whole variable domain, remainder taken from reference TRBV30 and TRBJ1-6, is SQTIHQWPATLVQPVGSPLSLECTVEGTSNPNLYWYRQAAGRGLQLLFYSVGIGQISSEVPQNLSASRPQDRQFILSSKKLLLSDSGFYLCAWSPGTGSPLHFGNGTRLTVT.

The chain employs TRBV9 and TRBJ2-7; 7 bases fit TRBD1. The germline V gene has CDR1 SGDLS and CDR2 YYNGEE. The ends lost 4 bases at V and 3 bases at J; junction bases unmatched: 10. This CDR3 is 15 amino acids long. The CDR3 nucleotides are TGTGCCAGCAGCCTCAGCGAGGGGGCGAGCTACGAGCAGTACTTC. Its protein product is CASSLSEGASYEQYF.

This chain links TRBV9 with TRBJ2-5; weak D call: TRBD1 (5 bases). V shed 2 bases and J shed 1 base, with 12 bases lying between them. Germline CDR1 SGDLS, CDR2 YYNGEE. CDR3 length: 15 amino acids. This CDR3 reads CASSVSSTVQETQYF. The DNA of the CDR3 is TGTGCCAGCAGCGTCTCTTCGACAGTCCAAGAGACCCAGTACTTC.

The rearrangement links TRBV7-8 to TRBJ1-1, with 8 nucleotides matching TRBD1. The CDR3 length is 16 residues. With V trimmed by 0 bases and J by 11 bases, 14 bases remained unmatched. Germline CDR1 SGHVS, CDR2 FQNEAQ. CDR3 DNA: TGTGCCAGCAGCTTAGCGGATCCGGGACAGGCATTACGGGCTTTCTTT. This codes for CASSLADPGQALRAFF.

The CDR3 spells CASSLGTGRNTEAFF. CDR3 in DNA: TGTGCCAGCAGCTTGGGGACAGGGAGGAACACTGAAGCTTTCTTT. V usage is TRBV5-4 and J usage is TRBJ1-1; 8 nucleotides agree with TRBD1. This CDR3 spans 15 amino acids. The germline V gene has CDR1 SGHNT and CDR2 YYREEE (reference sequence). V was pared by 0 bases and J by 1 base, with 2 bases of the junction left unmatched. Full variable domain (missing parts from reference TRBV5-4 and TRBJ1-1): ETGVTQSPTHLIKTRGQQVTLRCSSQSGHNTVSWYQQALGQGPQFIFQYYREEENGRGNFPPRFSGLQFPNYSSELNVNALELDDSALYLCASSLGTGRNTEAFFGQGTRLTVV.

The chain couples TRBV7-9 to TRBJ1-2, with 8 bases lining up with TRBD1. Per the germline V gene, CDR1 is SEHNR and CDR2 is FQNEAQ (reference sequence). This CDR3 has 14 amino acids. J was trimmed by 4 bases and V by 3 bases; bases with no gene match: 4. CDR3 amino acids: CASSLTGASYGYTF. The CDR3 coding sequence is TGTGCCAGCAGCTTGACAGGGGCTTCCTATGGCTACACCTTC.

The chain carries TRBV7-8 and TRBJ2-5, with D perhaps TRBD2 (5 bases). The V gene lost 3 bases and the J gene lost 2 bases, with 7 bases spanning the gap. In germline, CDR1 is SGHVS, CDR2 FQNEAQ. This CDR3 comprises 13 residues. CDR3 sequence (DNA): TGTGCCAGCAGCTTCGGGAATCAAGAGACCCAGTACTTC. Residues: CASSFGNQETQYF.

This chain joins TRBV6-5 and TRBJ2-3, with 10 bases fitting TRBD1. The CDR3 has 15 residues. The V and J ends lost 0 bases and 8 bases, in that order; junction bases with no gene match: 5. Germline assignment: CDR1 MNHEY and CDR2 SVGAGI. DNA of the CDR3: TGTGCCAGCAGTTACTCCGGGACAGGGGAATTTACGCAGTATTTT. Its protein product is CASSYSGTGEFTQYF.